Listed below are T cell receptor beta chains from one sample, sequenced in a study of molecular identifiers for immune sequencing clone quantification. TCRdb itself ran the PCR reads through MiXCR, one entry per CDR3 protein. The table has 62,000 or so distinct CDR3 sequences, about a sixth seen once. The specimen was naive CD8+ T cells from blood, with Jurkat cell RNA spiked in. These TCRs come from a human donor in good health. Some libraries in this study had Jurkat cell RNA spiked in. Both conserved end residues are part of each CDR3. Fields, in order: D gene, clone size, V gene, J gene, CDR3 protein, CDR3 DNA. D genes are given only for firm matches. Size tells how often a clone was seen (once, few, many) or the class of an expanded clone, and some rows leave it out.

TRBD1,many,TRBV29-1,TRBJ1-2,CSVMGQGALYGYTF,TGCAGCGTTATGGGACAGGGCGCTTTATATGGCTACACCTTC
TRBD2,many,TRBV5-6,TRBJ2-3,CASSLVSAGASTDTQYF,TGTGCCAGCAGCTTGGTATCCGCGGGAGCTAGCACAGATACGCAGTATTTT
TRBD1,.,TRBV24-1,TRBJ2-7,CATSDLRTGSEQCF,TGTGCCACCAGTGATCTTCGGACAGGAAGCGAGCAGTGCTTC
.,many,TRBV7-8,TRBJ2-3,CASSPGIDTQYF,TGTGCCAGCAGCCCGGGTATAGATACGCAGTATTTT
.,many,TRBV13,TRBJ2-7,CASSLAFSQGSYEQYF,TGTGCCAGCAGTCTAGCCTTCAGCCAGGGGTCCTACGAGCAGTACTTC
.,few,TRBV28,TRBJ2-3,CASSSPRVIGGSTDTQYF,TGTGCCAGCAGTTCCCCTCGAGTTATTGGTGGGAGCACAGATACGCAGTATTTT
TRBD1,many,TRBV19,TRBJ1-1,CASRPLFRDSDMNTEAFF,TGTGCCAGTAGACCTTTATTCCGGGACAGCGACATGAACACTGAAGCTTTCTTT
.,.,TRBV19,TRBJ2-7,CASSPSGSYEQYF,TGTGCCAGTAGTCCGTCAGGATCCTACGAGCAGTACTTC
.,many,TRBV6-6,TRBJ1-4,CASSYSRGTNEKLFF,TGTGCCAGCAGTTACTCGAGAGGGACTAATGAAAAACTGTTTTTT
TRBD1,few,TRBV20-1,TRBJ1-2,CSASHPQGVYSYGYTF,TGCAGTGCTAGCCACCCACAGGGGGTGTATTCATATGGCTACACCTTC
.,many,TRBV6-2/TRBV6-3,TRBJ2-4,CASSYSARLAKNIQYF,TGTGCCAGCAGTTACTCGGCTAGGTTGGCCAAAAACATTCAGTACTTC
.,few,TRBV4-1,TRBJ2-1,CASSQKYLSYNEQFF,TGCGCCAGCAGCCAAAAATACCTCTCCTACAATGAGCAGTTCTTC
TRBD1,many,TRBV10-2,TRBJ1-4,CASSEQPQGQGTDEKLFF,TGCGCCAGCAGTGAACAACCCCAGGGACAGGGGACGGATGAAAAACTGTTTTTT
.,many,TRBV3-1,TRBJ2-3,CASSPTVVAGTDTQYF,TGTGCCAGCAGCCCTACAGTTGTGGCGGGTACAGATACGCAGTATTTT
TRBD2,.,TRBV18,TRBJ2-7,CASSHNIAGGLRGEQYF,TGTGCCAGCTCTCACAACATAGCGGGAGGCCTACGGGGCGAGCAGTACTTC
.,.,TRBV27,TRBJ2-7,CASSPIRGTYEQYF,TGTGCCAGCAGTCCCATACGGGGGACCTACGAGCAGTACTTC
.,.,TRBV19,TRBJ1-2,CASNRNNYGYTF,TGTGCCAGTAACAGGAATAACTATGGCTACACCTTC
.,many,TRBV28,TRBJ1-4,CASSKGPIGTNEKLFF,TGTGCCAGCAGTAAGGGACCCATCGGAACTAATGAAAAACTGTTTTTT
TRBD2,many,TRBV7-9,TRBJ2-3,CASAVAGGPSDTQYF,TGTGCCAGTGCGGTAGCGGGAGGGCCTTCCGATACGCAGTATTTT
.,many,TRBV19,TRBJ2-7,CASSISGYEQYF,TGTGCCAGTAGTATCAGTGGGTACGAGCAGTACTTC
.,many,TRBV4-1,TRBJ1-3,CASSQDQSRVSGNTIYF,TGCGCCAGCAGCCAAGATCAATCACGGGTCTCTGGAAACACCATATATTTT
.,many,TRBV7-6,TRBJ2-3,CASSLVPDGNTDTQYF,TGTGCCAGCAGCTTAGTCCCAGATGGGAACACAGATACGCAGTATTTT
.,.,TRBV20-1,TRBJ1-6,CREVGGVSSPLHF,TGCAGGGAAGTGGGAGGTGTGAGTTCACCCCTCCACTTT
.,many,TRBV10-2,TRBJ1-5,CASTAGTEGNQPQHF,TGCGCCAGCACCGCGGGGACGGAGGGCAATCAGCCCCAGCATTTT
TRBD2,few,TRBV28,TRBJ2-7,CASSFPPVGGDRSYEQYF,TGTGCCAGCAGTTTTCCCCCCGTTGGGGGGGATAGGAGCTACGAGCAGTACTTC
TRBD1,few,TRBV9,TRBJ2-5,CASSDTEGRGHETQYF,TGTGCCAGCAGCGACACCGAGGGCAGGGGGCACGAGACCCAGTACTTC
.,many,TRBV7-9,TRBJ1-5,CASSPSGDVNQPQHF,TGTGCCAGCAGCCCGAGCGGGGACGTAAATCAGCCCCAGCATTTT
.,many,TRBV6-5,TRBJ1-1,CASSFRGTEAFF,TGTGCCAGCAGTTTCAGGGGCACTGAAGCTTTCTTT